Given below is one T cell receptor (beta chain) in context. Its antigen is currently unknown. This sample stems from a study of cytomegalovirus exposure and HLA in healthy donors. CDR3 length: 15 amino acids. V lost 4 bases to trimming and J lost 7 bases; unmatched junction nucleotides: 8. Per germline, CDR1 SGHRS and CDR2 YFSETQ. Both 60 Vbeta primers and 13 Jbeta primers went into the PCR. Repertoires were generated with immunoSEQ multiplex PCR, while TCRdb's copy carries only in-frame clones and drops some. The sample lists over 150,000 clones; around 90% were seen once. Study-level findings and limits: Across donors, presence/absence analyses took sequencing depth to be roughly uniform.

The chain recombines TRBV5-1 with TRBJ2-7; TRBD2 aligns across 13 bases. Sequenced input: PBMCs. This TCR came from a woman in her twenties or thirties in good health and CMV-seronegative. CDR3: CASSETSGGAGEQYF. CDR3 coding DNA: TGCGCCAGCAGCGAAACTAGCGGGGGGGCCGGGGAGCAGTACTTC.